This T cell receptor beta chain derives from a study of beta chain features in type 1 diabetes. For the study at large: Patients did not differ from healthy donors in age, gender or cell yield. Investigators examined around 98 million sorted cells across all samples.

The CDR3 totals 16 residues. CDR1 and CDR2 from the germline V gene are SGHAT and FQNNGV. V dropped 5 bases and J dropped 0 bases, with 11 bases sitting between them. Expressed TCRB transcripts were sequenced, since all the RNA that had been isolated was reverse transcribed. TCRdb's table, derived via immunoSEQ multiplex PCR, lists solely in-frame clones and lacks some. The sample consists of about 290,000 clones, around 7.3% of them appearing once. The sequenced sample consisted of central memory CD4+ T cells from blood. The clonotype comes from a woman aged 18 to 35 in good health. The J gene is TRBJ2-6, the V gene TRBV11-2; D gene uncertain. CDR3 sequence: CASSPDHPSGANVLTF. CDR3 DNA: TGTGCCAGCAGCCCCGACCACCCCTCTGGGGCCAACGTCCTGACTTTC.